This TCR beta chain was profiled in a study of siplizumab effects on memory and regulatory T cells. Study conclusions and caveats: A naive or memory phenotype could not be assigned to roughly 80-97% of the proliferating CD4+ or CD8+ clones. Apparently key alloresponse contributors, naive T cells also seemed more diverse than memory cells.

Concerning this clone itself: Antigen: not known.

The ends were cut back, 4 bases at V and 2 bases at J, with 12 bases in the middle. The germline CDR1 and CDR2 sequences are MNHNY and SVGAGI (reference sequence). The CDR3 has 15 residues. Libraries were prepared by immunoSEQ multiplex PCR; TCRdb keeps only in-frame clonotypes and omits some of them. The sample holds 60,000 to 65,000 clones, 65% to 80% seen once. The receptor was derived from a human donor in good health. Sequences were obtained from memory CD4+ T cells sorted from blood. The chain has TRBV6-6 and TRBJ1-3; D may be TRBD1 (5 bases). DNA for the CDR3: TGTGCCAGCAGTTTGGAGGGGAGGACTGGAAACACCATATATTTT. This encodes CASSLEGRTGNTIYF.